One and the same sample provided the 17 T cell receptor beta chains below, sequenced in a study of T cell changes during pregnancy in multiple sclerosis. Method: immunoSEQ multiplex PCR; TCRdb's copy keeps in-frame clones and lacks some. Among tens of thousands of clones listed, roughly 91% were seen once. The sample here was peripheral blood, taken in the second trimester of pregnancy. These receptors originate from a female donor with multiple sclerosis, enrolled in a pregnancy study.

The chain joins TRBV7-6 to TRBJ2-1, with TRBD2 matching over 13 bases. From germline, CDR1 is SGHVS and CDR2 FNYEAQ. The CDR3 totals 18 residues. After removal of 2 bases from V and 0 bases from J, the junction contained 4 bases not matched to a gene. The DNA of the CDR3 is TGTGCCAGCAGCTTACCACTAGCGGGGGGGAGCTCCTACAATGAGCAGTTCTTC. Its translation: CASSLPLAGGSSYNEQFF.

This chain links TRBV4-1 with TRBJ2-1; 15 nucleotides match TRBD2. The CDR3 has 19 residues. The germline CDR1 and CDR2 sequences are MGHRA and YSYEKL. Trimming took 1 base from V and 0 from J; bases not matched to a gene: 4. CDR3 coding DNA: TGCGCCAGCAGCCAAGCGGGACTAGCGGGGGGCAGCTCCTACAATGAGCAGTTCTTC. Amino acids: CASSQAGLAGGSSYNEQFF.

The chain couples TRBV2 to TRBJ2-1; possibly TRBD2 for D (5 bases). Trimming cost V 3 bases and J 8 bases, with 8 bases left between them. The CDR3 runs to 12 residues. CDR1 is SNHLY and CDR2 is FYNNEI in the germline V gene. The CDR3 DNA reads as TGTGCCAGCAGTGACGCAGCGGATGAGCAGTTCTTC. It specifies CASSDAADEQFF.

The V gene is TRBV7-6, the J gene TRBJ1-1, with D perhaps TRBD1 (6 bases). V dropped 1 base and J dropped 8 bases, with 17 bases sitting between them. The CDR3 consists of 15 residues. The germline CDR1 and CDR2 sequences are SGHVS and FNYEAQ. The CDR3 DNA is TGTGCCAGCAGCTTAGGCGCACAGGGCTCGGGGGAAGCTTTCTTT. Its protein is CASSLGAQGSGEAFF.

The genes are TRBV6-5 and TRBJ2-7, with 9 positions matching TRBD1. J lost 6 bases, V lost 3 bases, and 9 bases had no gene match. The CDR3 extends over 15 amino acids. The germline CDR1 and CDR2 sequences are MNHEY and SVGAGI. The DNA of the CDR3 is TGTGCCAGCAGTTATGTCGGGACAGGGCGTTCCGAGCAGTACTTC. Encoded protein: CASSYVGTGRSEQYF.

The rearrangement links TRBV9 to TRBJ1-3; TRBD1 might be the D (5 bases). The V gene lost 0 bases and the J gene lost 6 bases, with 16 bases spanning the gap. This CDR3 is 16 amino acids long. The V gene's germline CDR1 is SGDLS and CDR2 YYNGEE. CDR3 DNA sequence: TGTGCCAGCAGCGTAGACGGGGACTACACGGAAAACACCATATATTTT. Protein sequence: CASSVDGDYTENTIYF. Together with reference TRBV9 and TRBJ1-3, the CDR3 gives the full variable domain: DSGVTQTPKHLITATGQRVTLRCSPRSGDLSVYWYQQSLDQGLQFLIQYYNGEERAKGNILERFSAQQFPDLHSELNLSSLELGDSALYFCASSVDGDYTENTIYFGEGSWLTVV.

V usage is TRBV7-9 and J usage is TRBJ1-1; weak D call: TRBD1 (6 bases). V lost 5 bases, J lost 1 base, and 14 bases lay in between. The germline V gene has CDR1 SEHNR and CDR2 FQNEAQ (reference sequence). CDR3 length equals 15 residues. The chain's CDR3 is CASSPNGQRNTEAFF. The CDR3 DNA sequence: TGTGCCAGCAGCCCAAACGGACAGAGGAACACTGAAGCTTTCTTT.

This chain joins TRBV18 and TRBJ2-7; TRBD2 aligns across 8 bases. The length of the CDR3 is 15 residues. Germline lookup yields CDR1 KGHSH and CDR2 LQKENI. V was pared by 2 bases and J by 2 bases, with 5 bases of the junction left unmatched. The CDR3 DNA reads TGTGCCAGCTCACCATGGGCGGGGGGCACCTACGAGCAGTACTTC. It codes for CASSPWAGGTYEQYF.

The chain employs TRBV6-6 and TRBJ1-4; 11 bases agree with TRBD1. Germline CDR1 reads MNHNY; CDR2 reads SVGAGI (reference sequence). Unmatched junction bases numbered 9, after V lost 7 bases and J lost 8 bases. The CDR3 runs 15 residues. In DNA form, the CDR3 reads TGTGCCAGCACCCTCCTGGGACAGGGGGTCGAAAAACTGTTTTTT. Translation gives CASTLLGQGVEKLFF.

The chain uses TRBV5-1 and TRBJ2-3; 7 bases map to TRBD1. CDR3 size: 15 residues. V shed 4 bases, J shed 0 bases, and the junction held 5 bases outside the gene matches. The germline CDR1 and CDR2 sequences are SGHRS and YFSETQ. CDR3 region: CASSIGTASTDTQYF. The DNA of the CDR3 is TGCGCCAGCAGCATAGGGACAGCTAGCACAGATACGCAGTATTTT.

The gene calls are TRBV5-1 and TRBJ1-1; TRBD1 aligns across 9 bases. CDR3 length: 16 residues. Germline V gene lookup returns CDR1 SGHRS and CDR2 YFSETQ. J gave up 2 bases and V 5 bases, and 10 bases lay outside the gene matches. The DNA for the CDR3 is TGCGCCAGCAGGTGGGGGGACAGGGACCAAAACACTGAAGCTTTCTTT. Amino acids: CASRWGDRDQNTEAFF.

The chain joins TRBV12-5 to TRBJ2-3, with a possible D match to TRBD2 (6 bases). The length of the CDR3 is 18 residues. Germline CDR1 and CDR2: LGHNT and FRNRAP. Trimming pared 0 bases from V and 6 bases from J, leaving 22 bases between. CDR3 amino acids: CASGLVDFASAFVDTQYF. The CDR3 DNA reads as TGTGCTAGTGGTTTGGTTGATTTTGCTAGCGCGTTCGTTGATACGCAGTATTTT.

The V gene is TRBV27, the J gene TRBJ2-1; D not resolved. Germline V CDR1 and CDR2: MNHEY, SMNVEV (reference sequence). Trimming removed 5 bases at V and 9 bases at J, with 8 bases between. The CDR3 sequence is 11 residues long. This CDR3 reads CASSDSSEQFF. CDR3 DNA sequence: TGTGCCAGCAGTGACTCCAGTGAGCAGTTCTTC.

The J gene is TRBJ1-6, the V gene TRBV7-2; 10 nucleotides agree with TRBD1. Per germline, CDR1 SGHTA and CDR2 FQGNSA. CDR3 length: 15 residues. V was clipped by 3 bases and J by 7 bases; unmatched bases: 3. The CDR3 bases are TGTGCCAGCAGCTTCGAGGGACAGGGGAATTCACCCCTCCACTTT. Encoded protein: CASSFEGQGNSPLHF. The whole variable domain, filled in from reference TRBV7-2 and TRBJ1-6, reads GAGVSQSPSNKVTEKGKDVELRCDPISGHTALYWYRQSLGQGLEFLIYFQGNSAPDKSGLPSDRFSAERTGGSVSTLTIQRTQQEDSAVYLCASSFEGQGNSPLHFGNGTRLTVT.

This chain links TRBV5-4 with TRBJ2-1; a weak D match, TRBD1 (6 bases). Per the germline V gene, CDR1 is SGHNT and CDR2 is YYREEE (reference sequence). V lost 0 bases to trimming and J lost 6 bases, with 7 bases between them. This CDR3 is 13 amino acids long. CDR3 nucleotides: TGTGCCAGCAGCTTGGACAGGGTCAATGAGCAGTTCTTC. This encodes CASSLDRVNEQFF.

This chain uses TRBV19 with TRBJ1-1; TRBD1 aligns across 11 bases. CDR1 is LNHDA and CDR2 is SQIVND in the germline V gene (reference sequence). The CDR3 runs to 15 residues. V was pared by 5 bases and J by 5 bases, with 7 bases of the junction left unmatched. CDR3 loop: CASSPWTGGYTEAFF. CDR3 coding DNA: TGTGCCAGTAGTCCCTGGACAGGGGGCTATACTGAAGCTTTCTTT.

Judged by abundance, this clone is medium-sized (0.01 to 0.1%). The rearrangement joins TRBV7-3 to TRBJ1-6; D may be TRBD1 (6 bases). Trimming shortened V by 2 bases and J by 9 bases, and 14 bases separated the two germline ends. Germline loops: CDR1 SGHTA, CDR2 FQGTGA. This CDR3 is 15 amino acids long. The DNA of the CDR3 is TGTGCCAGCAGCTTACGGGGGGGGGCCGGTTCACCCCTCCACTTT. Amino acids: CASSLRGGAGSPLHF.